This entry is about one TCR beta chain. The data stem from a study of blood T cell repertoires in COVID-19. Looking at the study overall: Samples of COVID-19 (acute and convalescent) were obtained from the United States, Italy and Spain. From T cells, B-cell-depleted T cells, or PBMCs came the material, which was cDNA or gDNA.

Individuals aged roughly 18 to 95 years were recruited from 24 US areas. Participants' reported clinical history set cohort assignment. Profiling relied on immunoSEQ multiplex PCR, and the TCRdb table lists in-frame clones only, not all of them. The sample carries about 310,000 clones, around 86% recorded once. The ends lost 4 bases at V and 5 bases at J; junction bases unmatched: 8. Per the germline V gene, CDR1 is SGDLS and CDR2 is YYNGEE. The CDR3 covers 15 residues. The V call is TRBV9, the J call TRBJ2-5; TRBD2 matches at 10 bases. The TCR was taken from a man aged 55 to 69 who had recovered from COVID-19. The sample was PBMCs or T cells enriched from blood (not recorded which). The CDR3 spells CASSPLAGGAETQYF. CDR3 nucleotides: TGTGCCAGCAGCCCATTAGCGGGAGGTGCTGAGACCCAGTACTTC.